The source of this TCR beta chain is a study of identifying expanded T cells in peripheral blood. Study-wide results and caveats: Variance in clone template counts between roughly two-week samples significantly increased with total template count across all healthy donors.

No infections or other immune events were documented during collection. TCRdb keeps only in-frame clones here, not all; method: immunoSEQ multiplex PCR. Counted here are around 80,000 clones, roughly nine tenths occurring once; the ten biggest clones make up about 3.3%. To note about this clone: Its antigen is unknown.

This CDR3 has 16 amino acids. Looked up from germline, CDR1 is SNHLY and CDR2 is FYNNEI. Trimming took off 6 bases at V and 0 bases at J, with 15 bases between the two ends. The sample comprised blood. The chain is built from TRBV2 and TRBJ2-1; the D is unclear. The sequence was collected from a person aged 18 to 75 in good health. DNA of the CDR3: TGTGCCAGCAGAGAGCTACTACTGAGCTCCTACAATGAGCAGTTCTTC. It translates to CASRELLLSSYNEQFF.